This T cell receptor beta chain is from a study of T cells in Graves' hyperthyroidism and ophthalmopathy. In its sample, this clonotype was seen a few times. Its antigen is still unknown. The study based diagnoses on clinical symptoms, serum thyroxine and TRAb, thyroid ultrasound and orbital computed tomography. There were TCR beta CDR3 regions amplified from RNA transcripts. When the TCR CDR3 underwent first-round RT-PCR, the HTBI primer set was used. TCRdb ran MiXCR on the multiplex PCR reads and lists one entry per CDR3 protein. The sample lists 350,000 to 400,000 distinct CDR3 sequences, 14% to 15% occurring once. From germline, CDR1 is MNHNY and CDR2 SVGAGI (reference sequence). The V end was cut by 0 bases, the J end by 5 bases, with 37 bases between. The CDR3 has 24 residues. The study, taken as a whole, reports: Also found in blood were most expanded thyroid clonotypes above 0.001. With a median lead of approximately 6 months before onset, the model predicted ophthalmopathy.

The chain combines TRBV6-6 with TRBJ1-4, with D possibly being TRBD1 (5 bases). The sample taken for sequencing was blood. This clonotype was obtained from a woman aged 30 to 39 with Graves' hyperthyroidism. In DNA form, the CDR3 reads TGTGCCAGCAGTTACTCTTTTTGGGACGGAAGAGATTCAACTAGTTCGCGCGCGAATGAAAAACTGTTTTTT. Amino acid sequence: CASSYSFWDGRDSTSSRANEKLFF.